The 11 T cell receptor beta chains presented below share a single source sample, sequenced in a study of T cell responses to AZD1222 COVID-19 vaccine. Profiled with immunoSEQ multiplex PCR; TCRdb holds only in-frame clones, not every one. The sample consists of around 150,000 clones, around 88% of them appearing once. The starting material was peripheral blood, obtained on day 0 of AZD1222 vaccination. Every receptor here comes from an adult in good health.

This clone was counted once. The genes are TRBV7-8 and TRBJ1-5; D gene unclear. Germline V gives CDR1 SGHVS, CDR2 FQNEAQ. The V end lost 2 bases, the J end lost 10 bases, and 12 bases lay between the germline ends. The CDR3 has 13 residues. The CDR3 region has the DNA TGTGCCAGCAGCTTATCCAAAACGTCCCCCCAGCATTTT. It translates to CASSLSKTSPQHF.

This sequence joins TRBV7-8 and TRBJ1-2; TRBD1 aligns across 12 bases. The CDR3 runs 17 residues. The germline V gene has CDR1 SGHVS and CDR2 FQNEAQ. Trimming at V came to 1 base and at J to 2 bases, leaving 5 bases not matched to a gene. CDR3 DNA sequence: TGTGCCAGCAGCTTAGATGGGGGACAGGGGGCAAACTATGGCTACACCTTC. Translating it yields CASSLDGGQGANYGYTF.

The CDR3 DNA reads TGTGCCACCAGTGAACTCATTTCAGGGACTCCTCCCTACGAGCAGTACTTC. This encodes CATSELISGTPPYEQYF. The chain is built from TRBV24-1 and TRBJ2-7, with D perhaps matching TRBD2 (6 bases). V was pared by 4 bases and J by 2 bases, with 20 bases between. The germline gives CDR1 KGHDR, CDR2 SFDVKD. This CDR3 has 17 amino acids.

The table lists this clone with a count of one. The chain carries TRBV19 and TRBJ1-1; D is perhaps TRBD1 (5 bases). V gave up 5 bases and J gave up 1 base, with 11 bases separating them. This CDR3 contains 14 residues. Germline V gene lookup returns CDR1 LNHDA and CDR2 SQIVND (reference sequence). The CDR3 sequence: CASSLLGGNTEAFF. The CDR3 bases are TGTGCCAGTAGTCTACTTGGGGGGAACACTGAAGCTTTCTTT.

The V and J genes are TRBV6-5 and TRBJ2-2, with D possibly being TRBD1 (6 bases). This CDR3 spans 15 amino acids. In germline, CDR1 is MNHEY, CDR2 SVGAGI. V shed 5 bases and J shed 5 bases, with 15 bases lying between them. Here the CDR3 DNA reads TGTGCCAGCAGTATAGGCAGGGGTCCAACCGGGGAGCTGTTTTTT. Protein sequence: CASSIGRGPTGELFF.

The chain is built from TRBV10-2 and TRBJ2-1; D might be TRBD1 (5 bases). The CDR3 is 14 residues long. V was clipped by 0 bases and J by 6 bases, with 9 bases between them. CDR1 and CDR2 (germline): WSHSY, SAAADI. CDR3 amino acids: CASSESGQFNEQFF. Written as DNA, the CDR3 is TGCGCCAGCAGTGAGTCGGGGCAGTTCAATGAGCAGTTCTTC.

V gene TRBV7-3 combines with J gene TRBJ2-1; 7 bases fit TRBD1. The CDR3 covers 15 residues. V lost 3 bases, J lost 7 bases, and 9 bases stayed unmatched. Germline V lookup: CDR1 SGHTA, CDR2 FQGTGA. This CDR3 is CASSFIGQTGNEQFF. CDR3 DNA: TGTGCCAGCAGCTTTATAGGACAGACAGGGAATGAGCAGTTCTTC. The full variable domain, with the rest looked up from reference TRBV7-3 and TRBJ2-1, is GAGVSQTPSNKVTEKGKYVELRCDPISGHTALYWYRQSLGQGPEFLIYFQGTGAADDSGLPNDRFFAVRPEGSVSTLKIQRTERGDSAVYLCASSFIGQTGNEQFFGPGTRLTVL.

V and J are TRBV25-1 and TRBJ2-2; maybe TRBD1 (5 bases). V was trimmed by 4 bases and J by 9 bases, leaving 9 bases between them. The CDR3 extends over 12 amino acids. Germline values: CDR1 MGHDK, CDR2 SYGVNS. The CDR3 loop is CASSVGVRELFF. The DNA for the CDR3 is TGTGCCAGCAGTGTAGGGGTCCGGGAGCTGTTTTTT.

The CDR3 loop is CASSPAGQGAHTQYF. In nucleotides, the CDR3 is TGTGCCAGCAGCCCGGCGGGACAGGGGGCACATACGCAGTATTTT. The chain recombines TRBV5-4 with TRBJ2-3; 12 positions agree with TRBD1. V shed 4 bases and J 7 bases; nucleotides not matched to a gene: 7. The CDR3 runs 15 residues. In germline, CDR1 is SGHNT, CDR2 YYREEE (reference sequence).

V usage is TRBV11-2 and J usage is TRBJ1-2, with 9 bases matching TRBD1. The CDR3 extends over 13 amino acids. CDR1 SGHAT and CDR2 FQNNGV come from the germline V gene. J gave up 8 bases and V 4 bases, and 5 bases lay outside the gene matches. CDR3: CASSSHRGLGYTF. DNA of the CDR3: TGTGCCAGCAGCTCCCACAGGGGGCTCGGCTACACCTTC.

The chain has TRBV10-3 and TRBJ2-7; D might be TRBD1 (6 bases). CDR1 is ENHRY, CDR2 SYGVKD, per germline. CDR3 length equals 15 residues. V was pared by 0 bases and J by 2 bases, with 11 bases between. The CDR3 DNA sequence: TGTGCCATCAGTGAGTCCGGGACAACTACCTACGAGCAGTACTTC. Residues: CAISESGTTTYEQYF.